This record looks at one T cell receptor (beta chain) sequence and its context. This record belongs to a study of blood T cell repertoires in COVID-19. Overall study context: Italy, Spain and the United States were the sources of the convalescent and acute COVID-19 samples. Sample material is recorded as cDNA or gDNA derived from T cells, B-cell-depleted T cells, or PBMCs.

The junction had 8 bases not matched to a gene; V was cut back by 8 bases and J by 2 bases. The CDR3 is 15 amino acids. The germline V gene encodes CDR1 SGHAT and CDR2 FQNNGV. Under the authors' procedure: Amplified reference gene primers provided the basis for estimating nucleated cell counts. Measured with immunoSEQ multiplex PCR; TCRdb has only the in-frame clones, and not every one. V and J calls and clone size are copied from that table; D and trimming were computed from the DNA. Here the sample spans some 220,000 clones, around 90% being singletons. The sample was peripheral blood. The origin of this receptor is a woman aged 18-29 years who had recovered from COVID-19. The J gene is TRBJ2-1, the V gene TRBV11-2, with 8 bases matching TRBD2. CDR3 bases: TGTGCCAGCTCATTTCCGGGAGGGCCCTACAATGAGCAGTTCTTC. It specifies CASSFPGGPYNEQFF.